One and the same sample provided the 32 T cell receptor beta chains below, sequenced in a study of tumor-infiltrating lymphocytes in primary liver carcinoma. A primer in the constant region served to generate TCR beta cDNA from roughly 550 ng of total RNA. Three nested multiplex PCR rounds, a slightly modified ARM-PCR, produced the libraries for TCR beta. A C-beta reverse primer and TRBV1-TRBV30 forward primers served in each of the first two PCR rounds, at approximately 10 cycles apiece. TCRdb passed the multiplex PCR reads through MiXCR, listing each CDR3 protein once. The table includes about 99,000 distinct CDR3 sequences, roughly 69% detected once. DNA and RNA were both co-extracted from 20-30 mg of bulk tissue that had not been sorted. Sequenced sample: liver tumor tissue from sampling region 5. Subset noted: tumor region T5, tumor centre. All receptors derive from a woman aged 55-75 years with primary liver carcinoma and hepatitis B virus infection.

This clonotype was seen at least ten times. The V and J genes are TRBV4-1 and TRBJ2-1; TRBD2 matches 8 bases. Germline loops: CDR1 MGHRA, CDR2 YSYEKL. CDR3 length: 16 residues. V was pared by 0 bases and J by 4 bases, with 5 bases of the junction left unmatched. The CDR3 nucleotides read TGCGCCAGCAGCCAAGAAGCAGCGGGGGTTTACAATGAGCAGTTCTTC. Its protein is CASSQEAAGVYNEQFF.

To note about this clonotype: Possible read error: a much larger clone is one base away. The chain is built from TRBV5-1 and TRBJ1-1, with 7 nucleotides matching TRBD1. The CDR3 sequence is 15 residues long. Germline V gene sequence: CDR1 SGHRS, CDR2 YFSETQ. The CDR3 region has the DNA TGCGCCAGCAGCCCTACGACAGGGCCGAACACTGAAACTTTCTTT. It yields the protein CASSPTTGPNTETFF. The full variable domain, completed using reference TRBV5-1 and TRBJ1-1, is KAGVTQTPRYLIKTRGQQVTLSCSPISGHRSVSWYQQTPGQGLQFLFEYFSETQRNKGNFPGRFSGRQFSNSRSEMNVSTLELGDSALYLCASSPTTGPNTETFFGQGTRLTVV.

This clonotype was counted many times. CDR3: CASSIPGPAANEQFF. CDR3 in DNA: TGTGCCAGCAGCATACCGGGACCCGCCGCCAATGAGCAGTTCTTC. The chain links TRBV7-2 to TRBJ2-1; either TRBD1 or TRBD2 may fit D (5 bases each). The V gene's germline CDR1 is SGHTA and CDR2 FQGNSA. The CDR3 is 15 amino acids. V was pared by 5 bases and J by 6 bases, with 17 bases between.

The chain combines TRBV12-3 or TRBV12-4 with TRBJ1-5; D ambiguous. The V gene lost 3 bases and the J gene lost 1 base, with 13 bases spanning the gap. The CDR3 sequence is 16 residues long. Here the CDR3 reads CASSFGPQISNQPQHF. For the CDR3, the DNA is TGTGCCAGCAGTTTCGGTCCACAAATAAGCAATCAGCCCCAGCATTTT.

V is TRBV11-2 and J is TRBJ2-6; D is unclear. This CDR3 has 15 amino acids. Trimming left V 5 bases short and J 4 bases short, with 12 bases between. The germline V gene encodes CDR1 SGHAT and CDR2 FQNNGV. CDR3 region: CASSLLGAGANVLTF. In DNA form, the CDR3 reads TGTGCCAGCAGCCTTCTGGGTGCCGGGGCCAACGTCCTGACTTTC.

V is TRBV28 and J is TRBJ1-3; D is possibly TRBD1 (5 bases). The CDR3 runs 17 residues. V shed 3 bases and J shed 0 bases, with 15 bases lying between them. CDR1 and CDR2 (germline): MDHEN, SYDVKM. CDR3 in DNA: TGTGCCAGCAGTTTCACTGGGGGAGGTAACTCTGGAAACACCATATATTTT. Translated: CASSFTGGGNSGNTIYF.

Points on this clonotype: One junction end does not reproduce the germline sequence, and a read error may be involved. The gene calls are TRBV11-2 and TRBJ1-1; D gene uncertain. The germline gives CDR1 SGHAT, CDR2 FQNNGV. The CDR3 runs 11 residues. Written as DNA, the CDR3 is TGTGCCAGCAGCTTTCGAGGGAAGGACTATTTC. Translating it yields CASSFRGKDYF. Full variable domain (remainder filled in from reference TRBV11-2 and TRBJ1-1): EAGVAQSPRYKIIEKRQSVAFWCNPISGHATLYWYQQILGQGPKLLIQFQNNGVVDDSQLPKDRFSAERLKGVDSTLKIQPAKLEDSAVYLCASSFRGKDYFGQGTRLTVV.

The V and J genes are TRBV20-1 and TRBJ1-5, with D tentatively TRBD1 (6 bases). The CDR3 contains 15 residues. Germline values: CDR1 DFQATT, CDR2 SNEGSKA (reference sequence). V was cut by 1 base and J by 0 bases, with 10 bases left in between. CDR3 protein: CSARGTAYSNQPQHF. The CDR3 DNA follows: TGCAGTGCTAGAGGGACAGCCTATAGCAATCAGCCCCAGCATTTT.

A remark on this clonotype: This may come from a read error, since a much larger clone is one base off. The chain links TRBV5-5 to TRBJ2-3; D gene ambiguous. The V gene lost 6 bases and the J gene lost 5 bases, with 19 bases spanning the gap. The germline V gene encodes CDR1 SGHKS and CDR2 YYEKEE (reference sequence). This CDR3 comprises 15 residues. In DNA, the CDR3 is TGTGCCAGCACCTACTTAAGCGAGGCGCGAGATACGCAGTATTTT. This codes for CASTYLSEARDTQYF.

The chain uses TRBV11-2 and TRBJ2-1; no clear D gene. Per the germline V gene, CDR1 is SGHAT and CDR2 is FQNNGV. The CDR3 has 13 amino acids. With 5 bases removed from V and 9 bases from J, the gap between germline ends came to 14 bases. CDR3 loop: CASSLQNTSEQFF. DNA for the CDR3: TGTGCCAGCAGCCTACAAAACACCAGTGAGCAGTTCTTC.

The rearrangement uses TRBV11-3 and TRBJ1-2; no definite D call. CDR1 is SGHNT, CDR2 YENEEA, per germline. The CDR3 runs 14 residues. Trimming cost V 1 base and J 10 bases, with 16 bases left between them. The CDR3 sequence is CASSLAAALDDYTF. CDR3 DNA: TGTGCCAGCAGCTTAGCGGCGGCTCTTGATGACTACACCTTC.

This clonotype was seen ten or more times. V usage is TRBV6-2 or TRBV6-3 and J usage is TRBJ2-7; 8 bases fit TRBD1. Trimming at V came to 2 bases and at J to 5 bases, leaving 5 bases not matched to a gene. The CDR3 is made up of 14 amino acids. Per the germline V gene, CDR1 is MNHEY and CDR2 is SVGEGT. The DNA for the CDR3 is TGTGCCAGCAGTTACCGGGCACAGGGGGACGAGCAGTACTTC. This sequence encodes CASSYRAQGDEQYF.

V usage is TRBV4-1 and J usage is TRBJ1-2, with D hard to call. The CDR3 consists of 17 residues. Trimming removed 3 bases from V and 11 bases from J, with 28 bases in between. Germline loops: CDR1 MGHRA, CDR2 YSYEKL. The CDR3 DNA follows: TGCGCCAGCAGCCAGTTGCGGTTGGCCCTAGTCGTGGGGAGTTACACCTTC. Translating it yields CASSQLRLALVVGSYTF.

The chain uses TRBV10-3 and TRBJ1-2, with a possible D match to TRBD1 (6 bases). V lost 8 bases and J 14 bases, leaving 21 bases between the germline ends. The germline V gene has CDR1 ENHRY and CDR2 SYGVKD. CDR3 length: 12 amino acids. CDR3 DNA sequence: TGTGCCATCGCGCCGGACAGCTATGACTATACCTTC. As protein: CAIAPDSYDYTF.

The J gene is TRBJ1-5, the V gene TRBV28; D is undetermined. CDR1 and CDR2 (germline): MDHEN, SYDVKM. The CDR3 runs 16 residues. The V end lost 10 bases, the J end lost 2 bases, and 21 bases lay between the germline ends. The CDR3 loop is CATNRSGIVGNQPQHF. In DNA, the CDR3 is TGTGCCACCAATCGTAGTGGGATCGTCGGCAATCAGCCCCAGCATTTT.

This clonotype was detected ten times or more. The rearrangement links TRBV12-3 or TRBV12-4 to TRBJ2-5, with 7 bases identical to TRBD1. J was trimmed by 7 bases and V by 5 bases; bases with no gene match: 10. The CDR3 has 14 residues. The CDR3 DNA reads TGTGCCAGCAGTCCCCGGACAGGCAGGGGGACCCAGTACTTC. Its protein product is CASSPRTGRGTQYF.

Details on this clonotype: A much larger clone differs by one base, so this may be a read error. In this CDR3 the conserved last residue, phenylalanine or tryptophan, is missing, so a read error is likely. The rearrangement links TRBV29-1 to TRBJ2-2; 8 bases align to TRBD1. The germline CDR1 and CDR2 sequences are SQVTM and ANQGSEA. The trim removed 4 bases at V and 6 bases at J, leaving 7 bases unmatched. The CDR3 consists of 14 residues. The CDR3 DNA sequence: TGCAGCGTTGTACAGGGGGGAGAAGCCGGGGAGCTGTTTTCT. It codes for CSVVQGGEAGELFS.

Concerning this clonotype: It may be a read error: a sequence one base away is much more abundant. The rearrangement joins TRBV28 to TRBJ2-5; 8 bases agree with TRBD1. V lost 4 bases and J lost 4; bases outside the gene matches: 8. CDR1 is MDHEN and CDR2 is SYDVKM in the germline V gene. The CDR3 spans 15 residues. CDR3 in amino acids: CASSSDRVWGETQYF. Written as DNA, the CDR3 is TGTGCCAGCAGTTCGGACAGGGTGTGGGGAGAGACCCAGTACTTC.

Note on this clonotype: A clone one base away is much larger, so this may be a read error. The chain has TRBV5-4 and TRBJ2-3, with TRBD2 identical over 12 bases. CDR3 length: 15 residues. Germline lookup yields CDR1 SGHNT and CDR2 YYREEE (reference sequence). Germline trimming cut 4 bases from V and 4 bases from J; bases unmatched to any gene: 4. As DNA, the CDR3 is TGTGCCAGCAGCCTAGCGGGAGGGCGAGCAGATACGCAGTATTTT. It encodes CASSLAGGRADTQYF.

This clonotype appeared many times. The chain is built from TRBV4-2 and TRBJ2-7, with TRBD1 matching 9 bases. The germline V gene has CDR1 LGHNA and CDR2 YNFKEQ. With 1 base clipped from V and 0 bases from J, the junction kept 4 bases outside the gene matches. This CDR3 comprises 16 residues. CDR3 in amino acids: CASSQGTGASSYEQYF. CDR3 DNA sequence: TGTGCCAGCAGCCAAGGGACAGGGGCCTCCTCCTACGAGCAGTACTTC.

A word on this clonotype: A read error may be the cause here, since a much bigger clone is one base away. V and J are TRBV13 and TRBJ2-2; 10 positions agree with TRBD2. From germline, CDR1 is PRHDT and CDR2 FYEKMQ (reference sequence). The CDR3 covers 18 residues. This CDR3 is CVSSFTPGLALSAGELFF. Written as DNA, the CDR3 is TGTGTCAGCAGTTTTACCCCGGGACTAGCGCTGTCCGCCGGGGAGCTGTTTTTT.

As to this clonotype: This CDR3 fails to terminate in the conserved phenylalanine or tryptophan, so it likely reflects a read error. The limits of the CDR3 on the DNA are not certain, so only TCRdb's listed CDR3 is given. Here the CDR3 reads CTSKTGTSGTSTDTQYS. This chain connects TRBV1 to TRBJ2-3; the table gives TRBD2 as D, unverified against the DNA. TRBV1 is termed a pseudogene. The CDR3 totals 17 residues, both ends included.

This clonotype has only a few counts. The chain carries TRBV28 and TRBJ1-1, with D tentatively TRBD1 (5 bases). Germline V CDR1 and CDR2: MDHEN, SYDVKM. V lost 4 bases to trimming and J lost 6 bases, with 21 bases between them. This CDR3 is 16 amino acids long. The CDR3 reads CASSSTGTSARAEAFF. CDR3 DNA sequence: TGTGCCAGCAGTTCGACCGGGACCTCGGCGAGGGCTGAAGCTTTCTTT.

The J gene is TRBJ2-3, the V gene TRBV9; 8 bases align to TRBD1. Germline trimming cut 4 bases from V and 2 bases from J; bases unmatched to any gene: 9. The CDR3 is 16 amino acids. Germline V CDR1 and CDR2: SGDLS, YYNGEE. CDR3 residues: CASSSLPGQDTDTQYF. CDR3 DNA: TGTGCCAGCAGCTCCCTCCCGGGACAGGACACAGATACGCAGTATTTT.

Worth noting for this clonotype: Compared with germline, one end of the junction differs, possibly owing to a read error. This chain joins TRBV12-3 or TRBV12-4 and TRBJ2-1; D possibly uses TRBD1 or TRBD2 (5 bases each). The CDR3 covers 13 residues. The CDR3 nucleotides read TGCGCCAGCAGTTTGAGGGGCTACAGTGAGCAGTTCTTC. This codes for CASSLRGYSEQFF.

To note about this clonotype: Germline is not matched at one junction end, which may reflect a read error. The chain joins TRBV12-3 or TRBV12-4 to TRBJ2-1; D gene ambiguous. The CDR3 has 11 residues. The CDR3 is CVSSWGRTKFF. CDR3 DNA sequence: TGTGTCAGCAGTTGGGGTAGGACGAAGTTCTTC.

Points on this clonotype: Here the CDR3 omits its conserved ending phenylalanine or tryptophan, so a read error is the likely source. The rearrangement uses TRBV5-1 and TRBJ1-1; possibly TRBD1 for D (6 bases). The CDR3 is 15 residues long. Germline CDR1 and CDR2: SGHRS and YFSETQ. V shed 4 bases and J shed 1 base, with 14 bases lying between them. The CDR3 region is CASSEEQGPNTEAFS. The CDR3 region has the DNA TGCGCCAGCAGCGAGGAACAGGGACCGAACACTGAAGCTTTCTCT.

Comments on this clonotype: Relative to the germline gene, one junction end is altered; a read error may explain this. The chain employs TRBV29-1 and TRBJ2-7; TRBD2 aligns across 10 bases. CDR1 is SQVTM and CDR2 is ANQGSEA in the germline V gene. The CDR3 has 14 amino acids. This chain's CDR3 is CSVALGTSEYVQYF. The CDR3, as DNA: TGCAGCGTTGCCCTAGGGACTAGCGAGTACGTGCAGTACTTC.

V usage is TRBV11-2 and J usage is TRBJ2-7; tentatively, D is TRBD1 (6 bases). From germline, CDR1 is SGHAT and CDR2 FQNNGV. The V and J ends lost 1 base and 7 bases respectively, with 11 bases between them. The CDR3 length is 13 residues. CDR3: CASSLVQGWEQYF. The DNA of the CDR3 is TGTGCCAGCAGCTTAGTACAGGGCTGGGAGCAGTACTTC.

About this clonotype: One end of the junction is discordant with germline, which a read error may explain. The rearrangement joins TRBV6-2 or TRBV6-3 to TRBJ2-3, with D unclear. The CDR3 has 15 amino acids. Germline assignment: CDR1 MNHEY and CDR2 SVGEGT. The CDR3 DNA follows: TGTGCCAGCAGTTACGCGGAAACCCGCACAGATTCGCAGTATTTC. It is translated as CASSYAETRTDSQYF.

As to this clonotype: A junction boundary mismatches the germline segment, possibly from a read error. The V call is TRBV6-1, the J call TRBJ2-3, with TRBD2 identical over 13 bases. Germline assignment: CDR1 MNHNS and CDR2 SASEGT. CDR3 length: 16 residues. The CDR3 nucleotides read TGTGCTAGTAAACCCCCGACTAGCGGGAGGTCAGATACGCAGAATTTT. Its translation is CASKPPTSGRSDTQNF.

This clonotype occurred many times. This CDR3 is CAISDHPGTGEENEQFF. CDR3 bases: TGTGCCATCAGTGATCACCCCGGGACAGGAGAAGAGAATGAGCAGTTCTTC. V is TRBV10-3 and J is TRBJ2-1, with 8 bases that match TRBD1. Germline CDR1 reads ENHRY; CDR2 reads SYGVKD. The V gene end was trimmed by 3 bases and the J gene end by 7 bases; junction bases not matched to a gene: 14. This CDR3 has 17 residues.